The source of this T cell receptor (beta chain) is a study of T-cell memory formation after mild COVID-19. The germline gives CDR1 LNHDA, CDR2 SQIVND (reference sequence). This CDR3 is 13 amino acids long. V dropped 10 bases and J dropped 14 bases, with 26 bases sitting between them. This clonotype occurred many times. TCRdb redid the calling of the 5' RACE reads with MiXCR, one entry per CDR3 protein. The sample includes 25,000 to 35,000 distinct CDR3 sequences, 7.4% of them seen just once. The chain links TRBV19 to TRBJ1-2; no clear D. Sequenced material: PBMCs or a T cell subset sorted from them (not recorded which). The TCR sequence derives from an adult woman who had mild COVID-19 (a few samples of this study predate the infection). Cell type and time point are not known. The CDR3 reads CATQSSRKSPNTF. DNA for the CDR3: TGTGCCACCCAATCTTCCAGGAAGAGTCCCAATACCTTC.